The T cell receptor (beta chain) described here comes from a study of CD8+ T cells in alopecia areata. Study-wide context: Tofacitinib was taken orally by treated patients, and the dose was 5 to 10 mg twice daily.

V was clipped by 1 base and J by 9 bases, with 11 bases between them. The CDR3 runs 13 residues. Germline assignment: CDR1 SGHRS and CDR2 YFSETQ. It was from alopecia areata patients that lesional scalp punch biopsies and peripheral blood were collected. Extracted RNA was reverse transcribed, and the resulting cDNA served as sequencing template. Here immunoSEQ multiplex PCR was the method, and the copy in TCRdb shows in-frame clones only, minus some. The sample comprises over 100,000 clones, approximately 48% of which are singletons, and roughly 20% rests with the top ten. A few counts support this clone.

The rearrangement links TRBV5-1 to TRBJ2-1; D is unresolved. The source of this sequence is a human donor with alopecia areata. The input for sequencing was CD8+ T cells sorted from blood, taken at week 0. This chain's CDR3 is CASSLSPRTEQFF. Here the CDR3 DNA reads TGCGCCAGCAGCTTGTCTCCGCGGACTGAGCAGTTCTTC.